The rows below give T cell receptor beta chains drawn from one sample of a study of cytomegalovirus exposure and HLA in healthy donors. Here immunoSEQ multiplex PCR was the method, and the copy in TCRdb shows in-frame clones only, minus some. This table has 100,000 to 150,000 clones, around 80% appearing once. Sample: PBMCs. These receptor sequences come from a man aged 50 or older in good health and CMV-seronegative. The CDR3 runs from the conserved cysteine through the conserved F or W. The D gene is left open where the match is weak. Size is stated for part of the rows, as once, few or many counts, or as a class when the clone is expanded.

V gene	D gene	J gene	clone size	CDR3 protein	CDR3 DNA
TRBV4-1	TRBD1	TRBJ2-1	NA	CASSQGTGGAEQFF	TGCGCCAGCAGCCAAGGGACAGGGGGGGCTGAGCAGTTCTTC
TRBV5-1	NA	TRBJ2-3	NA	CASSLFSAEDTQYF	TGCGCCAGCAGCTTGTTTTCTGCCGAGGATACGCAGTATTTT
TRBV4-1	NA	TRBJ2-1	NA	CASSQGWALSSYNEQFF	TGCGCCAGCAGCCAAGGGTGGGCCTTGAGCTCCTACAATGAGCAGTTCTTC
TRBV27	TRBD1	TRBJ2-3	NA	CASRQGPLEGPTQYF	TGTGCCAGCAGACAGGGGCCGCTCGAAGGGCCTACGCAGTATTTT
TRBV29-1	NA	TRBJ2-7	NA	CSVVRDIGGEQYF	TGCAGCGTTGTAAGGGACATAGGAGGCGAGCAGTACTTC
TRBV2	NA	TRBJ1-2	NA	CASSEYRGVSNYGYTF	TGTGCCAGCAGTGAATATCGGGGGGTTTCTAACTATGGCTACACCTTC
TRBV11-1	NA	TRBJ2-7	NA	CASSPVPRAISYEQYF	TGTGCCAGCAGCCCCGTTCCCAGGGCCATCTCCTACGAGCAGTACTTC
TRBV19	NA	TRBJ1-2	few	CASSQGSLRGYTF	TGTGCCAGTAGCCAGGGTTCTCTTCGTGGCTACACCTTC
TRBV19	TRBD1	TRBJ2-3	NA	CASNYLGQGSTDTQYF	TGTGCCAGTAACTACTTGGGACAGGGTAGCACAGATACGCAGTATTTT
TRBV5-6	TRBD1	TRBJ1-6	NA	CASSLWDRGTGSPLHF	TGTGCCAGCAGCTTGTGGGACAGGGGAACGGGTTCACCCCTCCACTTT
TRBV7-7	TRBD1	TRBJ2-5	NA	CASSSQGQPQETQYF	TGTGCTAGCAGCTCACAGGGACAGCCCCAAGAGACCCAGTACTTC
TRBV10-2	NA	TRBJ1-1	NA	CASTLNGGPEAFF	TGCGCCAGCACCCTTAACGGGGGGCCTGAAGCTTTCTTT
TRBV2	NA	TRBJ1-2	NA	CASMGGGAAYGYTF	TGTGCCAGCATGGGTGGAGGGGCGGCCTATGGCTACACCTTC
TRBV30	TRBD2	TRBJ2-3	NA	CAWSVTRTSGNTDTQYF	TGTGCCTGGAGTGTCACTAGGACTAGCGGGAACACAGATACGCAGTATTTT
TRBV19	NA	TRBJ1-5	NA	CATQLMGGNQPQHF	TGTGCCACCCAACTCATGGGGGGGAATCAGCCCCAGCATTTT
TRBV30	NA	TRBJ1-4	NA	CAWSLGFRANEKLFF	TGTGCCTGGAGTCTTGGGTTTCGGGCTAATGAAAAACTGTTTTTT
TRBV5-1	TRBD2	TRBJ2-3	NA	CASSPGGAGGHGDTQYF	TGCGCCAGCAGCCCTGGCGGAGCGGGGGGGCATGGAGATACGCAGTATTTT